This T cell receptor beta chain was profiled in a study of early T cells in non-severe SARS-CoV-2 infection. For the study at large: Chains were unpaired, as sequencing was done on bulk RNA from unsorted whole blood.

The library protocol tagged individual cDNA molecules with unique molecular identifiers. TCRdb re-analysed the 5' RACE reads in MiXCR, keeping a single row per CDR3 protein. In the table there are 70,000 to 90,000 distinct CDR3 sequences, about 16% of which are singletons. With regard to this clonotype: No antigen is known for it.

Study-wide findings and caveats: Sequences matched to VDJdb favored anti-spike CD8 responses, while private and CD4 specificities were missed.

This TCR was recovered from an adult who was a healthcare worker with PCR-confirmed SARS-CoV-2 infection or an uninfected control (not recorded which). Specimen: whole blood.

The CDR3 region has the DNA TGTGCCAGTAGTCTCAGGACAGGGACTAATCAGCCCCAGCATTTT. This gives the protein CASSLRTGTNQPQHF. This chain joins TRBV19 and TRBJ1-5; 8 positions match TRBD1. Germline V gene sequence: CDR1 LNHDA, CDR2 SQIVND (reference sequence). The CDR3 contains 15 residues. V lost 5 bases, J lost 4 bases, and 7 bases stayed unmatched.